Sequencing of this T cell receptor (beta chain) was carried out in a study of T-cell reconstitution after alpha-beta-depleted transplantation in children. Notes on the study in general: TCRbeta diversity was high at day 60 in some patients (a result of surviving recipient T cells and thymic progenitors). Two months or so post-transplant, alpha-beta T cells reportedly derived from several hundred expanded graft clones.

This CDR3 spans 17 amino acids. Per the germline V gene, CDR1 is LNHNV and CDR2 is YYDKDF (reference sequence). V lost 6 bases to trimming and J lost 1 base, with 19 bases between them. This clonotype was observed many times. Its antigen is unidentified. This sample's TCRbeta library carried unique molecular identifier barcodes. TCRdb re-analysed the PCR reads in MiXCR, keeping a single row per CDR3 protein. The sample has about 76,000 distinct CDR3 sequences; over 12% are singletons. The V and J genes are TRBV15 and TRBJ2-4; possibly TRBD1 for D (5 bases). The specimen comprised PBMCs, mostly from graft donor cells, sampled 180 days after TCRalphabeta/CD19-depleted stem cell transplant. This clonotype originated in a male patient between 2 and 10 years old who had a stem cell transplant for acute lymphoblastic leukemia, so the T cells may come from the graft donor. In DNA, the CDR3 is TGTGCCACCAGAAGGGGCCAGGATAGCCTTGCCAAAAACATTCAGTACTTC. It is translated as CATRRGQDSLAKNIQYF. Using reference TRBV15 and TRBJ2-4 for the parts outside the CDR3, the full variable domain is DAMVIQNPRYQVTQFGKPVTLSCSQTLNHNVMYWYQQKSSQAPKLLFHYYDKDFNNEADTPDNFQSRRPNTSFCFLDIRSPGLGDTAMYLCATRRGQDSLAKNIQYFGAGTRLSVL.